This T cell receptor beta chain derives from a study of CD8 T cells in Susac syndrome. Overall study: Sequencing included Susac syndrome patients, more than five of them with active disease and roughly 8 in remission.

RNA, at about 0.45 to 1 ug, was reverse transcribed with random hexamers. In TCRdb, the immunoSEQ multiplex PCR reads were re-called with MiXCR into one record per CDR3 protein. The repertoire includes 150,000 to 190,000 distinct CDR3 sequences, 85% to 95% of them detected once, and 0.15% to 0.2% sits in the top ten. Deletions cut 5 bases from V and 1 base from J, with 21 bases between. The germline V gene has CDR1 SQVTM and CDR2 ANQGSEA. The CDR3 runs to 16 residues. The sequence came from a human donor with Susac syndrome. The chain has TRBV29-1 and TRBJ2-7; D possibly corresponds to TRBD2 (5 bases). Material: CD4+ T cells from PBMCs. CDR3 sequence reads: CSVNSLTVGGSYEQYF. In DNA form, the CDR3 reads TGCAGCGTTAATTCACTTACAGTCGGCGGGTCCTACGAGCAGTACTTC.